One sample yielded the 21 T cell receptor beta chains listed below, sequenced in a study of T cells in localized non-small cell lung cancer. Profiled with immunoSEQ multiplex PCR; TCRdb holds only in-frame clones, not every one. The data show under 15,000 clones, more than 70% seen once. The specimen was peripheral blood, collected before any cancer treatment. Receptors originate from a male donor aged 60 or older with stage I lung adenocarcinoma.

This clone was recorded a few times. The CDR3 DNA reads TGTGCCAGCAGCCATGGGACAAAGCAAGAGACCCAGTACTTC. Its translation: CASSHGTKQETQYF. The chain carries TRBV11-2 and TRBJ2-5; D may be TRBD1 (6 bases). There are 14 residues in the CDR3. Germline values: CDR1 SGHAT, CDR2 FQNNGV. V was pared by 5 bases and J by 2 bases, with 12 bases between.

This clone has just one count. The genes are TRBV7-8 and TRBJ2-7; the match to TRBD2 covers 7 bases. Looked up from germline, CDR1 is SGHVS and CDR2 is FQNEAQ. Unmatched junction bases numbered 8, after V lost 1 base and J lost 5 bases. This CDR3 comprises 15 residues. CDR3 sequence (DNA): TGTGCCAGCAGCTTAGGGTGGGCGGGAGTCAACGAGCAGTACTTC. Its translation: CASSLGWAGVNEQYF.

V gene TRBV14 combines with J gene TRBJ2-7; D is unclear. The V gene's germline CDR1 is SGHDN and CDR2 FVKESK. The CDR3 covers 13 residues. V gave up 4 bases and J gave up 2 bases, with 9 bases separating them. CDR3: CASSPTGPYEQYF. The CDR3, as DNA: TGTGCCAGCAGCCCAACTGGGCCCTACGAGCAGTACTTC.

The V gene is TRBV6-6, the J gene TRBJ2-7, with TRBD1 identical over 9 bases. The germline V gene encodes CDR1 MNHNY and CDR2 SVGAGI (reference sequence). The CDR3 runs 14 residues. V lost 5 bases, J lost 2 bases, and 4 bases stayed unmatched. The CDR3 region has the DNA TGTGCCAGCAGTCGGGACAGGGTGGCCTACGAGCAGTACTTC. Amino acids: CASSRDRVAYEQYF.

The chain joins TRBV28 to TRBJ2-6; D is uncertain. This CDR3 comprises 16 residues. Trimming left V 5 bases short and J 0 bases short, with 11 bases between. CDR1 is MDHEN, CDR2 SYDVKM, per germline. The CDR3 region has the DNA TGTGCCAGCAGTCCCCGTCCGGGCTCTGGGGCCAACGTCCTGACTTTC. Amino acids: CASSPRPGSGANVLTF.

This clone has just one count. The chain uses TRBV5-4 and TRBJ1-2; D perhaps matches TRBD1 (6 bases). CDR3 size: 13 residues. Germline CDR1 is SGHNT and CDR2 is YYREEE (reference sequence). V was trimmed by 4 bases and J by 8 bases, leaving 15 bases between them. The DNA for the CDR3 is TGTGCCAGCAGCACCAGGGGCGCAGGGGGCTACACCTTC. This gives the protein CASSTRGAGGYTF.

The chain joins TRBV2 to TRBJ2-3, with 7 bases identical to TRBD2. Germline trimming cut 7 bases from V and 0 bases from J; bases unmatched to any gene: 10. The germline gives CDR1 SNHLY, CDR2 FYNNEI. The CDR3 spans 16 residues. The CDR3 DNA follows: TGTGCCAGCATCGGGGGGTTCCAACCTAGCACAGATACGCAGTATTTT. As protein: CASIGGFQPSTDTQYF.

This rearrangement joins TRBV6-1 to TRBJ1-1; D unresolved. The germline V gene encodes CDR1 MNHNS and CDR2 SASEGT. V gave up 1 base and J gave up 2 bases, with 8 bases separating them. This CDR3 has 14 residues. CDR3 loop: CASSEGFFNTEAFF. CDR3 sequence (DNA): TGTGCCAGCAGTGAAGGTTTCTTCAACACTGAAGCTTTCTTT.

V and J are TRBV18 and TRBJ2-1; D remains unclear. There are 13 residues in the CDR3. Germline CDR1 reads KGHSH; CDR2 reads LQKENI. The germline V and J ends were trimmed by 6 bases and 7 bases, with 13 bases remaining between them. CDR3 amino acids: CASSLNRENEQFF. In nucleotides, the CDR3 is TGTGCCAGCTCCCTCAACCGAGAAAATGAGCAGTTCTTC.

V and J are TRBV11-2 and TRBJ2-2, with 13 bases fitting TRBD2. The CDR3 totals 17 residues. V lost 1 base, J lost 5 bases, and 4 bases stayed unmatched. In germline, CDR1 is SGHAT, CDR2 FQNNGV. Here the CDR3 reads CASSLGLAGGGTGELFF. The CDR3 DNA follows: TGTGCCAGCAGCTTAGGACTAGCGGGAGGTGGGACCGGGGAGCTGTTTTTT. Full variable domain (missing parts from reference TRBV11-2 and TRBJ2-2): EAGVAQSPRYKIIEKRQSVAFWCNPISGHATLYWYQQILGQGPKLLIQFQNNGVVDDSQLPKDRFSAERLKGVDSTLKIQPAKLEDSAVYLCASSLGLAGGGTGELFFGEGSRLTVL.

V gene TRBV6-6 combines with J gene TRBJ2-1; TRBD2 matches 16 bases. The CDR3 sequence is 16 residues long. V gave up 0 bases and J gave up 7 bases; unmatched junction bases: 0. From germline, CDR1 is MNHNY and CDR2 SVGAGI (reference sequence). CDR3 in DNA: TGTGCCAGCAGTTACTCGGGACTAGCGGGAGGGAATGAGCAGTTCTTC. Its translation is CASSYSGLAGGNEQFF.

This chain uses TRBV7-2 with TRBJ1-5; D possibly corresponds to TRBD1 (6 bases). The length of the CDR3 is 16 residues. Between the trimmed V and J ends, which lost 2 bases and 6 bases, there was a span of 17 bases. Germline assignment: CDR1 SGHTA and CDR2 FQGNSA. For the CDR3, the DNA is TGTGCCAGCAGCTTACGGCGGGTCGGGGGCCGTCAGCCCCAGCATTTT. This sequence encodes CASSLRRVGGRQPQHF. Based on the CDR3 plus reference TRBV7-2 and TRBJ1-5, the full variable domain is GAGVSQSPSNKVTEKGKDVELRCDPISGHTALYWYRQSLGQGLEFLIYFQGNSAPDKSGLPSDRFSAERTGGSVSTLTIQRTQQEDSAVYLCASSLRRVGGRQPQHFGDGTRLSIL.

This clone was seen a single time. This chain connects TRBV28 to TRBJ2-2; unclear D gene. V was trimmed by 3 bases and J by 6 bases, leaving 11 bases between them. CDR3 length: 14 residues. CDR1 and CDR2 from the germline V gene are MDHEN and SYDVKM. The CDR3 spells CASSFFTTPGELFF. In nucleotides, the CDR3 is TGTGCCAGCAGTTTCTTCACGACCCCCGGGGAGCTGTTTTTT.

This chain links TRBV7-9 with TRBJ1-2, with D perhaps TRBD1 (5 bases). Trimming shortened V by 2 bases and J by 8 bases, and 21 bases separated the two germline ends. This CDR3 contains 16 residues. Germline V gene sequence: CDR1 SEHNR, CDR2 FQNEAQ (reference sequence). The CDR3 nucleotides are TGTGCCAGCAGCTTAACTCCCAGTGGCAGGGCGGTAGGCTACACCTTC. Its translation is CASSLTPSGRAVGYTF.

The gene calls are TRBV28 and TRBJ1-4, with a tentative D call TRBD1 (6 bases). The length of the CDR3 is 12 residues. Trimming removed 9 bases from V and 5 bases from J, with 10 bases in between. Germline V gene sequence: CDR1 MDHEN, CDR2 SYDVKM. The CDR3 region has the DNA TGTGCCAGTCAGGGGTGGAATGAAAAACTGTTTTTT. Amino acid sequence: CASQGWNEKLFF.

V gene TRBV2 combines with J gene TRBJ1-1; possible D gene TRBD1, 5 bases. CDR1 and CDR2 (germline): SNHLY, FYNNEI. CDR3 length equals 13 residues. Deletions cut 3 bases from V and 5 bases from J, with 10 bases between. CDR3 residues: CASSDNWGTEAFF. The CDR3 nucleotides read TGTGCCAGCAGTGATAATTGGGGGACTGAAGCTTTCTTT. The entire variable domain, with the rest obtained from reference TRBV2 and TRBJ1-1, is as follows: EPEVTQTPSHQVTQMGQEVILRCVPISNHLYFYWYRQILGQKVEFLVSFYNNEISEKSEIFDDQFSVERPDGSNFTLKIRSTKLEDSAMYFCASSDNWGTEAFFGQGTRLTVV.

The rearrangement uses TRBV5-1 and TRBJ2-7; D remains ambiguous. The CDR3 extends over 14 amino acids. CDR1 is SGHRS and CDR2 is YFSETQ in the germline V gene. The V end was cut by 4 bases, the J end by 0 bases, with 11 bases between. In nucleotides, the CDR3 is TGCGCCAGCAGCGCCTTCGACTCCTCCTACGAGCAGTACTTC. This translates into CASSAFDSSYEQYF.

The chain is built from TRBV19 and TRBJ2-1; possible D gene TRBD1, 7 bases. The CDR3 sequence is 12 residues long. Deletions cut 6 bases from V and 9 bases from J, with 12 bases between. The germline CDR1 and CDR2 sequences are LNHDA and SQIVND (reference sequence). This CDR3 is CASSSGGSEQFF. The CDR3 region has the DNA TGTGCCAGTAGCTCAGGGGGGAGTGAGCAGTTCTTC.

V usage is TRBV13 and J usage is TRBJ2-7, with D possibly being TRBD2 (6 bases). The CDR3 is 15 amino acids. Germline CDR1 and CDR2: PRHDT and FYEKMQ (reference sequence). With 7 bases removed from V and 5 bases from J, the gap between germline ends came to 21 bases. The CDR3 is CASKRLTRDFNEQYF. CDR3 bases: TGTGCCAGCAAACGGTTGACAAGGGACTTCAACGAGCAGTACTTC.

This chain joins TRBV11-2 and TRBJ2-3; the D call may be TRBD1 or TRBD2 (5 bases each). The CDR3 runs to 16 residues. Trimming cost V 5 bases and J 3 bases, with 18 bases left between them. Germline V CDR1 and CDR2: SGHAT, FQNNGV. This CDR3 is CASSPRGRIGTDTQYF. CDR3 bases: TGTGCCAGCAGCCCGAGGGGAAGGATCGGGACAGATACGCAGTATTTT.

In this sample, this clone turned up once. The chain joins TRBV27 to TRBJ2-1; D gene uncertain. Germline V gene lookup returns CDR1 MNHEY and CDR2 SMNVEV (reference sequence). This CDR3 has 14 residues. Trimming removed 6 bases from V and 6 bases from J, with 15 bases in between. CDR3 protein: CASSLGLFLNEQFF. CDR3 nucleotide sequence: TGTGCCAGCAGCCTGGGGTTGTTCCTCAATGAGCAGTTCTTC.